The rows below give T cell receptor beta chains drawn from one sample of a study of shared clonotypes between healthy human individuals. This table comes from immunoSEQ multiplex PCR, and its TCRdb copy is limited to in-frame clones, with some not included. The sample includes about 1 million clones, 70% to 80% seen only once; the top ten take approximately 1.5%. Sequencing input: memory CD4+ T cells sorted from blood. The receptor set was obtained from a man between 18 and 29 years old in good health. Each CDR3 is given with its conserved first and last residue. Each record gives: clone size, J gene, V gene, D gene, CDR3 DNA, CDR3 protein. D genes are given only for firm matches. Size tells how often a clone was seen (once, few, many) or the class of an expanded clone, and some rows leave it out.

clone_size: .
j_call: TRBJ1-4
v_call: TRBV10-2
d_call: .
cdr3_nt: TGCGCCAGCAGGGAGACCCTGCGGGGCAATGAAAAACTGTTTTTT
cdr3_aa: CASRETLRGNEKLFF

clone_size: .
j_call: TRBJ2-2
v_call: TRBV11-2
d_call: .
cdr3_nt: TGTGCCAGCAGCCAATATACTACCGGGGAGCTGTTTTTT
cdr3_aa: CASSQYTTGELFF

clone_size: .
j_call: TRBJ2-7
v_call: TRBV9
d_call: TRBD2
cdr3_nt: TGTGCCAGCAGCGTAGCTTCTAGCGGGACTAACTACGAGCAGTACTTC
cdr3_aa: CASSVASSGTNYEQYF

clone_size: .
j_call: TRBJ1-2
v_call: TRBV2
d_call: .
cdr3_nt: TGTGCCAGCCCATTTCGACAGCCTCACGGGGACTATGGCTACACCTTC
cdr3_aa: CASPFRQPHGDYGYTF

clone_size: .
j_call: TRBJ2-2
v_call: TRBV6-6
d_call: .
cdr3_nt: TGTGCCAGCAGTTCCTACGCGAACACCGGGGAGCTGTTTTTT
cdr3_aa: CASSSYANTGELFF

clone_size: once
j_call: TRBJ2-2
v_call: TRBV7-2
d_call: .
cdr3_nt: TGTGCCAGCAGCCCAAGGAGGGACGGGGAGCTGTTTTTT
cdr3_aa: CASSPRRDGELFF

clone_size: .
j_call: TRBJ2-7
v_call: TRBV6-5
d_call: TRBD2
cdr3_nt: TGTGCCAGCAGTCGGGGGGGGCACTCCTACGAGCAGTACTTC
cdr3_aa: CASSRGGHSYEQYF

clone_size: .
j_call: TRBJ2-3
v_call: TRBV25-1
d_call: TRBD1
cdr3_nt: TGTGCCAGCAGTGATGGTACAGGGGGCACAGATACGCAGTATTTT
cdr3_aa: CASSDGTGGTDTQYF

clone_size: .
j_call: TRBJ1-5
v_call: TRBV4-1
d_call: .
cdr3_nt: TGCGCCAGCAGCCAAGATGAACAGGTTAGCAATCAGCCCCAGCATTTT
cdr3_aa: CASSQDEQVSNQPQHF

clone_size: .
j_call: TRBJ2-7
v_call: TRBV4-3
d_call: .
cdr3_nt: TGCGCCAGCAGCCAAGGTTTGACGGCCTCCTACGAGCAGTACTTC
cdr3_aa: CASSQGLTASYEQYF

clone_size: .
j_call: TRBJ1-2
v_call: TRBV11-1
d_call: .
cdr3_nt: TGTGCCAGCAGCTCCAGTCTGGGGGCGCCTATCTACGGCTACACCTTC
cdr3_aa: CASSSSLGAPIYGYTF

clone_size: .
j_call: TRBJ1-1
v_call: TRBV27
d_call: .
cdr3_nt: TGTGCCAGCAGTTTGGAATCGGGCACTGAAGCTTTCTTT
cdr3_aa: CASSLESGTEAFF

clone_size: .
j_call: TRBJ1-1
v_call: TRBV10-3
d_call: TRBD1
cdr3_nt: TGTGCCATCAGTAATCCAGGGGGCACTGAAGCTTTCTTT
cdr3_aa: CAISNPGGTEAFF

clone_size: .
j_call: TRBJ2-1
v_call: TRBV30
d_call: TRBD2
cdr3_nt: TGTGCCTGGACCGGGACTAGCGGAAATATAGAGCAGTTCTTC
cdr3_aa: CAWTGTSGNIEQFF

clone_size: .
j_call: TRBJ2-7
v_call: TRBV5-1
d_call: .
cdr3_nt: TGCGCCAGCAGCTTGGCTCGAGGGGGCTACGAGCAGTACTTC
cdr3_aa: CASSLARGGYEQYF

clone_size: .
j_call: TRBJ2-2
v_call: TRBV5-1
d_call: TRBD1
cdr3_nt: TGCGCCAGCAGCTTGGATGGGACAGGGATCGGGGAGCTGTTTTTT
cdr3_aa: CASSLDGTGIGELFF

clone_size: many
j_call: TRBJ1-5
v_call: TRBV27
d_call: .
cdr3_nt: TGTGCCAGCAGTTTATCGAGGGAGAGCAATCAGCCCCAGCATTTT
cdr3_aa: CASSLSRESNQPQHF

clone_size: .
j_call: TRBJ2-2
v_call: TRBV5-4
d_call: .
cdr3_nt: TGTGCCAGCAGCTTGGGCGGACATAACACCGGGGAGCTGTTTTTT
cdr3_aa: CASSLGGHNTGELFF

clone_size: .
j_call: TRBJ2-2
v_call: TRBV5-1
d_call: TRBD1
cdr3_nt: TGCGCCAGCCTTGGGGACAGGACCACCGGGGAGCTGTTTTTT
cdr3_aa: CASLGDRTTGELFF

clone_size: .
j_call: TRBJ2-2
v_call: TRBV30
d_call: TRBD1
cdr3_nt: TGTGCCTTCCGGGACAGGAGCCCCACCGGGGAGCTGTTTTTT
cdr3_aa: CAFRDRSPTGELFF

clone_size: .
j_call: TRBJ1-5
v_call: TRBV27
d_call: TRBD1
cdr3_nt: TGTGCCAGCACGCCAGGGGGGGTGAACAATCAGCCCCAGCATTTT
cdr3_aa: CASTPGGVNNQPQHF

clone_size: .
j_call: TRBJ2-5
v_call: TRBV5-1
d_call: .
cdr3_nt: TGCGCCAGCAGCTTGCAGGGGGGAGAGACCCAGTACTTC
cdr3_aa: CASSLQGGETQYF

clone_size: .
j_call: TRBJ2-5
v_call: TRBV9
d_call: .
cdr3_nt: TGTGCCAGCAGCGTAGCTACGGCAGGCCCGCAAGAGACCCAGTACTTC
cdr3_aa: CASSVATAGPQETQYF

clone_size: .
j_call: TRBJ1-4
v_call: TRBV2
d_call: .
cdr3_nt: TGTGCCAGCAAGGCAGGGACTAATGAAAAACTGTTTTTT
cdr3_aa: CASKAGTNEKLFF

clone_size: .
j_call: TRBJ2-2
v_call: TRBV11-2
d_call: .
cdr3_nt: TGTGCCAGCAGCTTAGATAGGGGTGGGGAGCTGTTTTTT
cdr3_aa: CASSLDRGGELFF

clone_size: .
j_call: TRBJ2-3
v_call: TRBV21-1
d_call: .
cdr3_nt: TGTGCCAGCAGCAAAGACAGCACTAGCACAGATACGCAGTATTTT
cdr3_aa: CASSKDSTSTDTQYF

clone_size: few
j_call: TRBJ1-3
v_call: TRBV19
d_call: .
cdr3_nt: TGTGCCAGTAGTACGGACCGAAACACCATATATTTT
cdr3_aa: CASSTDRNTIYF

clone_size: once
j_call: TRBJ2-5
v_call: TRBV6-5
d_call: TRBD1
cdr3_nt: TGTGCCAGCAGCCGGGGGACAGGAATGAGAGAGACCCAGTACTTC
cdr3_aa: CASSRGTGMRETQYF

clone_size: .
j_call: TRBJ2-7
v_call: TRBV19
d_call: .
cdr3_nt: TGTGCCAGTAGTATCCACCGGGATTACGAGCAGTACTTC
cdr3_aa: CASSIHRDYEQYF

clone_size: few
j_call: TRBJ1-5
v_call: TRBV19
d_call: .
cdr3_nt: TGTGCCAGTAGTACTACGGGTAGCAATCAGCCCCAGCATTTT
cdr3_aa: CASSTTGSNQPQHF

clone_size: .
j_call: TRBJ2-1
v_call: TRBV30
d_call: .
cdr3_nt: TGTGCCTGGAGTGTAGGGGGGGAGCAGTTCTTC
cdr3_aa: CAWSVGGEQFF

clone_size: .
j_call: TRBJ2-7
v_call: TRBV7-6
d_call: TRBD2
cdr3_nt: TGTGCCAGCAGCTTAGGAGGTGGGGCTAGCGGATCCTACGAGCAGTACTTC
cdr3_aa: CASSLGGGASGSYEQYF

clone_size: .
j_call: TRBJ2-3
v_call: TRBV14
d_call: TRBD2
cdr3_nt: TGTGCCAGCAGCCAGCAACTAGCGACAGATACGCAGTATTTT
cdr3_aa: CASSQQLATDTQYF

clone_size: .
j_call: TRBJ2-1
v_call: TRBV7-2
d_call: .
cdr3_nt: TGTGCCAGCAGCCCCAAGGGGGGGGGAGTTGAGCAGTTCTTC
cdr3_aa: CASSPKGGGVEQFF

clone_size: .
j_call: TRBJ1-2
v_call: TRBV28
d_call: .
cdr3_nt: TGTGCCAGCAGTTCATCAGGGCGAGGCTATGGCTACACCTTC
cdr3_aa: CASSSSGRGYGYTF

clone_size: .
j_call: TRBJ2-5
v_call: TRBV19
d_call: TRBD2
cdr3_nt: TGTGCCAGTGGAGGAACTAGCGGGGGGCAGAGGGAGACCCAGTACTTC
cdr3_aa: CASGGTSGGQRETQYF

clone_size: .
j_call: TRBJ1-1
v_call: TRBV10-3
d_call: .
cdr3_nt: TGTGCCATCAGTGAGGGAACTCATGAAGCTTTCTTT
cdr3_aa: CAISEGTHEAFF

clone_size: .
j_call: TRBJ2-2
v_call: TRBV6-6
d_call: TRBD1
cdr3_nt: TGTGCCAGCAGTTATGGCAGGGGGTGGACCGGGGAGCTGTTTTTT
cdr3_aa: CASSYGRGWTGELFF

clone_size: .
j_call: TRBJ2-1
v_call: TRBV10-3
d_call: .
cdr3_nt: TGTGCCATCTCTGGTAGCGACAATGAGCAGTTCTTC
cdr3_aa: CAISGSDNEQFF

clone_size: .
j_call: TRBJ1-6
v_call: TRBV5-1
d_call: .
cdr3_nt: TGCGCCAGCAGCTTGCAGGGAGGAATCGGTTCACCCCTCCACTTT
cdr3_aa: CASSLQGGIGSPLHF

clone_size: .
j_call: TRBJ1-1
v_call: TRBV5-1
d_call: .
cdr3_nt: TGCGCCAGCAGCTTGGACCGACCGGACGGATACACTGAAGCTTTCTTT
cdr3_aa: CASSLDRPDGYTEAFF

clone_size: .
j_call: TRBJ2-7
v_call: TRBV5-1
d_call: TRBD2
cdr3_nt: TGCGCCAGCGTTTCCGGGACTAGCGGGAGTTTCCCCAACGAGCAGTACTTC
cdr3_aa: CASVSGTSGSFPNEQYF

clone_size: .
j_call: TRBJ2-7
v_call: TRBV19
d_call: TRBD1
cdr3_nt: TGTGCCAGTAGTAGGCGACAGGGGTTACGCCACGAGCAGTACTTC
cdr3_aa: CASSRRQGLRHEQYF

clone_size: few
j_call: TRBJ1-6
v_call: TRBV19
d_call: .
cdr3_nt: TGTGCCAGTAGGGAAGGAGGGGGAAACTCACCCCTCCACTTT
cdr3_aa: CASREGGGNSPLHF

clone_size: once
j_call: TRBJ2-2
v_call: TRBV11-3
d_call: .
cdr3_nt: TGTGCCAGCAGCTTAGTGTCGGGTGGCCACGGGGAGCTGTTTTTT
cdr3_aa: CASSLVSGGHGELFF

clone_size: .
j_call: TRBJ2-2
v_call: TRBV5-1
d_call: .
cdr3_nt: TGCGCCAGCAGCTTGGGAACAGGGAACACCGGGGAGCTGTTTTTT
cdr3_aa: CASSLGTGNTGELFF

clone_size: .
j_call: TRBJ2-5
v_call: TRBV25-1
d_call: .
cdr3_nt: TGTGCCAGCAGTGAAGACGGGGGCCAAGAGACCCAGTACTTC
cdr3_aa: CASSEDGGQETQYF

clone_size: many
j_call: TRBJ2-2
v_call: TRBV6-1
d_call: TRBD1
cdr3_nt: TGTGCCAGCAGGAGGGACAGGGGAAACACCGGGGAGCTGTTTTTT
cdr3_aa: CASRRDRGNTGELFF

clone_size: .
j_call: TRBJ2-5
v_call: TRBV11-3
d_call: TRBD2
cdr3_nt: TGTGCCAGCAGCTTAGCGGGAGGGGAGACCCAGTACTTC
cdr3_aa: CASSLAGGETQYF

clone_size: .
j_call: TRBJ2-5
v_call: TRBV5-1
d_call: .
cdr3_nt: TGCGCCAGCAGCTTGAGTAGCGGGGACAGTAGCCAGTACTTC
cdr3_aa: CASSLSSGDSSQYF

clone_size: .
j_call: TRBJ2-1
v_call: TRBV30
d_call: .
cdr3_nt: TGTGCCTGGGCCCCATCCTACAATGAGCAGTTCTTC
cdr3_aa: CAWAPSYNEQFF

clone_size: .
j_call: TRBJ1-4
v_call: TRBV30
d_call: .
cdr3_nt: TGTGCCTGGAGTCTTGGGACCGTGGCTAATGAAAAACTGTTTTTT
cdr3_aa: CAWSLGTVANEKLFF

clone_size: once
j_call: TRBJ2-7
v_call: TRBV14
d_call: TRBD1
cdr3_nt: TGTGCCAGCAGCCAAGGGTACCTACGACAGGGAACTGACGAGCAGTACTTC
cdr3_aa: CASSQGYLRQGTDEQYF